This passage covers 8 T cell receptor beta chains from one sample sequenced in a study of long-term antiretroviral therapy in people with HIV. Survey-level immunoSEQ v3.0 assays were run. Method: immunoSEQ multiplex PCR; TCRdb's copy keeps in-frame clones and lacks some. Of 25,000 to 30,000 clones in the sample, nearly 95% were seen once. The starting material was unsorted PBMCs, obtained roughly 6.5 years after starting antiretroviral therapy. The receptors originated from a woman between 40 and 50 years old with HIV.

This chain connects TRBV7-2 to TRBJ1-1; 7 bases map to TRBD1. This CDR3 is 15 amino acids long. Trimming at V came to 5 bases and at J to 0 bases, leaving 6 bases not matched to a gene. Germline CDR1 and CDR2: SGHTA and FQGNSA. For the CDR3, the DNA is TGTGCCAGCAGCCGACGACAGGGCCTGAACACTGAAGCTTTCTTT. It encodes CASSRRQGLNTEAFF.

The chain employs TRBV29-1 and TRBJ2-3; weak D call: TRBD2 (6 bases). Between the trimmed V and J ends, which lost 7 bases and 3 bases, there was a span of 23 bases. The V gene's germline CDR1 is SQVTM and CDR2 ANQGSEA. The CDR3 is 16 residues long. The CDR3 nucleotides are TGCAGCGGGCTTCGGGACCTGTCTGGAGGGACAGATACGCAGTATTTT. This sequence encodes CSGLRDLSGGTDTQYF.

The J gene is TRBJ1-1, the V gene TRBV19; D gene uncertain. With 0 bases removed from V and 0 bases from J, the gap between germline ends came to 11 bases. This CDR3 contains 16 residues. Germline CDR1 is LNHDA and CDR2 is SQIVND (reference sequence). The CDR3 spells CASSIDVNSMNTEAFF. The CDR3 DNA reads as TGTGCCAGTAGTATAGACGTCAACAGTATGAACACTGAAGCTTTCTTT.

This clone has only one observation. The V and J genes are TRBV19 and TRBJ1-2; the D gene is possibly TRBD1 (6 bases). Germline loops: CDR1 LNHDA, CDR2 SQIVND (reference sequence). Trimming removed 9 bases from V and 4 bases from J, with 9 bases in between. This CDR3 contains 11 residues. The CDR3 here is CASRTAYGYTF. The CDR3 DNA reads as TGTGCCAGCCGGACAGCCTATGGCTACACCTTC.

The gene calls are TRBV25-1 and TRBJ1-1; a possible D gene is TRBD1 (5 bases). The CDR3 totals 15 residues. CDR1 is MGHDK, CDR2 SYGVNS, per germline. V shed 0 bases and J shed 0 bases, with 8 bases lying between them. The CDR3 nucleotides read TGTGCCAGCAGTGAATACGGGGGGTTGAACACTGAAGCTTTCTTT. It codes for CASSEYGGLNTEAFF.

V gene TRBV6-4 combines with J gene TRBJ1-2; the match to TRBD1 covers 8 bases. Germline CDR1 and CDR2: MRHNA and SNTAGT. V dropped 6 bases and J dropped 5; count of bases not matched to a gene: 8. The CDR3 spans 14 residues. CDR3 loop: CASSPDRGGYGYTF. Written as DNA, the CDR3 is TGTGCCAGCAGCCCAGACAGGGGAGGGTATGGCTACACCTTC.

The rearrangement uses TRBV5-1 and TRBJ1-6; TRBD1 is a possible D gene (6 bases). Trimming left V 5 bases short and J 0 bases short, with 18 bases between. Looked up from germline, CDR1 is SGHRS and CDR2 is YFSETQ. This CDR3 has 18 residues. This CDR3 is CASRQLQGTSSYNSPLHF. For the CDR3, the DNA is TGCGCCAGCAGACAATTACAGGGAACCAGCTCCTATAATTCACCCCTCCACTTT. Based on the CDR3 plus reference TRBV5-1 and TRBJ1-6, the full variable domain is KAGVTQTPRYLIKTRGQQVTLSCSPISGHRSVSWYQQTPGQGLQFLFEYFSETQRNKGNFPGRFSGRQFSNSRSEMNVSTLELGDSALYLCASRQLQGTSSYNSPLHFGNGTRLTVT.

The V and J genes are TRBV5-6 and TRBJ2-5; D gene uncertain. From germline, CDR1 is SGHDT and CDR2 YYEEEE. Trimming shortened V by 5 bases and J by 8 bases, and 10 bases separated the two germline ends. The length of the CDR3 is 11 residues. CDR3 sequence: CASRQSGTQYF. DNA of the CDR3: TGTGCCAGCAGACAGTCAGGCACCCAGTACTTC. Together with reference TRBV5-6 and TRBJ2-5, the CDR3 gives the full variable domain: DAGVTQSPTHLIKTRGQQVTLRCSPKSGHDTVSWYQQALGQGPQFIFQYYEEEERQRGNFPDRFSGHQFPNYSSELNVNALLLGDSALYLCASRQSGTQYFGPGTRLLVL.